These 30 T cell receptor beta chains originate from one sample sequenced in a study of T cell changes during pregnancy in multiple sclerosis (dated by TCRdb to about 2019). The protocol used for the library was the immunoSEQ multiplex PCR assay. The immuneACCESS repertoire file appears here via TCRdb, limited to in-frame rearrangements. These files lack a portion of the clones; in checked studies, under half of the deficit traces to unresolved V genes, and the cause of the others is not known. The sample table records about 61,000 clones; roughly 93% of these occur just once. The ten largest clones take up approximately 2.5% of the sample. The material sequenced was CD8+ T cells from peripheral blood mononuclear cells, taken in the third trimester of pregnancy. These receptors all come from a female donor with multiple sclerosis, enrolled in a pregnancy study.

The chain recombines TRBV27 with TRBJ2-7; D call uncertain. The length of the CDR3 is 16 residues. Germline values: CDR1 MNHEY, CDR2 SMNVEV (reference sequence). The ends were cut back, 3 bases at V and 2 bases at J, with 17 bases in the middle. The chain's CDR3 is CASSLSGANHPYEQYF. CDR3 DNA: TGTGCCAGCAGTTTGTCCGGAGCCAATCATCCCTACGAGCAGTACTTC.

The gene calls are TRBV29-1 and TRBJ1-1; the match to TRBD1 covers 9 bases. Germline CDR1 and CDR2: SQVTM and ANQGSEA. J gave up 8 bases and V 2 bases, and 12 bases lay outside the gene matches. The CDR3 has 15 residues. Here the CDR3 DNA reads TGCAGCGTTGAACCCGGGACAGGGAGGCGTGGAGAAGCTTTCTTT. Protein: CSVEPGTGRRGEAFF. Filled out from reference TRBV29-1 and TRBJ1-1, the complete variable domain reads SAVISQKPSRDICQRGTSLTIQCQVDSQVTMMFWYRQQPGQSLTLIATANQGSEATYESGFVIDKFPISRPNLTFSTLTVSNMSPEDSSIYLCSVEPGTGRRGEAFFGQGTRLTVV.

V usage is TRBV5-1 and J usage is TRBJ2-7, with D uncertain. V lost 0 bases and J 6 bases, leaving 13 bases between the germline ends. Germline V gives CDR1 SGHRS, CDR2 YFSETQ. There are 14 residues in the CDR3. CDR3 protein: CASSLAGSRLEQYF. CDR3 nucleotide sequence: TGCGCCAGCAGCTTGGCGGGTAGCCGGCTCGAGCAGTACTTC.

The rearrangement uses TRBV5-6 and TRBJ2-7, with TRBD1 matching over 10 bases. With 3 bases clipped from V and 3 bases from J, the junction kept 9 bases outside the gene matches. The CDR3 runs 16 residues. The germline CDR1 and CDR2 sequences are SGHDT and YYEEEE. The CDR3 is CASSSRQGAGNYEQYF. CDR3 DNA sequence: TGTGCCAGCAGCTCAAGACAGGGGGCGGGCAACTACGAGCAGTACTTC.

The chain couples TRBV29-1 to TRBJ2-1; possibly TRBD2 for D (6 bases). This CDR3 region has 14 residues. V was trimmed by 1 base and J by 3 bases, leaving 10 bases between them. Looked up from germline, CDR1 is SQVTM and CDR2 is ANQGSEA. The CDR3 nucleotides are TGCAGCGTTGAAGCGCGGGGCGGCTACAATGAGCAGTTCTTC. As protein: CSVEARGGYNEQFF.

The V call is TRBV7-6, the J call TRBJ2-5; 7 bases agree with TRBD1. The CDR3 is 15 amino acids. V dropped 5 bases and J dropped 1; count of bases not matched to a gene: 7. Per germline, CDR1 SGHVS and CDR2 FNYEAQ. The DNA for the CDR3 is TGTGCCAGCAGCCGTACGACAGGGCTCCAAGAGACCCAGTACTTC. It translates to CASSRTTGLQETQYF.

In DNA form, the CDR3 reads TGTGCCAGCAGCTTAAGCGGGAGCGGGGGTGATACGCAGTATTTT. Residues: CASSLSGSGGDTQYF. V gene TRBV11-3 combines with J gene TRBJ2-3, with 8 nucleotides matching TRBD2. The CDR3 contains 15 residues. Trimming took 2 bases from V and 6 from J; bases not matched to a gene: 7. Germline lookup yields CDR1 SGHNT and CDR2 YENEEA. Drawing the rest from reference TRBV11-3 and TRBJ2-3, the complete variable domain is EAGVVQSPRYKIIEKKQPVAFWCNPISGHNTLYWYLQNLGQGPELLIRYENEEAVDDSQLPKDRFSAERLKGVDSTLKIQPAELGDSAVYLCASSLSGSGGDTQYFGPGTRLTVL.

CDR3 sequence: CASSQAASGYNEQFF. CDR3 coding DNA: TGTGCCAGCAGCCAAGCGGCTAGCGGATACAATGAGCAGTTCTTC. The gene calls are TRBV4-2 and TRBJ2-1, with 7 bases identical to TRBD2. J lost 4 bases, V lost 1 base, and 4 bases had no gene match. The CDR3 has 15 amino acids. Germline CDR1 reads LGHNA; CDR2 reads YNFKEQ.

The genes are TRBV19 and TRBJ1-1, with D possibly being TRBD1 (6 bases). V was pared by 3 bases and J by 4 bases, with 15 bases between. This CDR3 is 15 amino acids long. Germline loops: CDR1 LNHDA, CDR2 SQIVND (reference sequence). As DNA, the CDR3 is TGTGCCAGTAGTATCCGGGGGGCGCCCCCCACTGAAGCTTTCTTT. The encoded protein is CASSIRGAPPTEAFF.

The CDR3 sequence is CASSPRDSEYGYTF. Written as DNA, the CDR3 is TGTGCCAGCAGTCCTAGGGACAGTGAGTATGGCTACACCTTC. The chain carries TRBV27 and TRBJ1-2, with 7 positions matching TRBD1. This CDR3 has 14 amino acids. Germline loops: CDR1 MNHEY, CDR2 SMNVEV (reference sequence). V lost 5 bases to trimming and J lost 5 bases; unmatched junction nucleotides: 8.

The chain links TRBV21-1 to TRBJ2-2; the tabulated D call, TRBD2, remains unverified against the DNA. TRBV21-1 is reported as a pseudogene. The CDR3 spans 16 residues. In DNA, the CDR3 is TGTGCCAGCAGCAACTTGGGGGGGGAGAACACCGGGGAGCTGTTTTTT. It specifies CASSNLGGENTGELFF.

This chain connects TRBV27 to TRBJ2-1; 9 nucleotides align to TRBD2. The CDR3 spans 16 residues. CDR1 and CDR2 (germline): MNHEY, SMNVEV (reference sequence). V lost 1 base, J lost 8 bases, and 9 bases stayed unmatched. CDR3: CASSLYASGKLDEQFF. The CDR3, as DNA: TGTGCCAGCAGTTTATACGCTAGCGGGAAGCTGGATGAGCAGTTCTTC.

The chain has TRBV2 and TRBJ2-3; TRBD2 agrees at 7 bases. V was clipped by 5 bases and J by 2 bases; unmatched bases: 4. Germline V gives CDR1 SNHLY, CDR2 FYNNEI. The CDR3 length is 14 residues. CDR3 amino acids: CASSPSGNTDTQYF. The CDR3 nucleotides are TGTGCCAGCAGTCCTAGCGGCAACACAGATACGCAGTATTTT.

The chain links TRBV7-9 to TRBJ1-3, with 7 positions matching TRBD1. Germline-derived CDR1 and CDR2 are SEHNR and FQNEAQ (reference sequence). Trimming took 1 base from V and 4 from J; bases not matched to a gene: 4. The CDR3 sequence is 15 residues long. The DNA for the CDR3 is TGTGCCAGCAGCTTAGGGGACAGTTACGGAAACACCATATATTTT. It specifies CASSLGDSYGNTIYF.

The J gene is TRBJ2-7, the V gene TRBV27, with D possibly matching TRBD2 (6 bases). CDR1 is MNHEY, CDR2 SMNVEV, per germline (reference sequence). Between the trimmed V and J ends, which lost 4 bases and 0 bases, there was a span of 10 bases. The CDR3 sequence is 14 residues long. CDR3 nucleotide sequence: TGTGCCAGCAGTTGGCGGGGCTACTCCTACGAGCAGTACTTC. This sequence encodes CASSWRGYSYEQYF.

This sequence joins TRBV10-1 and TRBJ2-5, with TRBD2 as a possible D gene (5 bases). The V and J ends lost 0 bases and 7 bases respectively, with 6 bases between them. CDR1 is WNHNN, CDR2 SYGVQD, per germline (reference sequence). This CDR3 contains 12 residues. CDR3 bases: TGCGCCAGCAGTGAGTCAAGCGGGACCCAGTACTTC. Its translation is CASSESSGTQYF.

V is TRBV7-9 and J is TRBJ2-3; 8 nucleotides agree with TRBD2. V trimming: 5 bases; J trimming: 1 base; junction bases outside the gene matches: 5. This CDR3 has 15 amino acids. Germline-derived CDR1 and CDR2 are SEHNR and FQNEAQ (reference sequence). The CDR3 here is CASSPSGSGTDTQYF. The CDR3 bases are TGTGCCAGCAGCCCAAGCGGGAGTGGCACAGATACGCAGTATTTT.

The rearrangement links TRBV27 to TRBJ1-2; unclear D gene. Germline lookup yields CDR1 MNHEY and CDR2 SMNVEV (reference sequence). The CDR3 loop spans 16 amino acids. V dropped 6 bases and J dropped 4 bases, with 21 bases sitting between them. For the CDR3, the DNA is TGTGCCAGCAGCCCGACCCTCACGGGGTACCTCTATGGCTACACCTTC. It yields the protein CASSPTLTGYLYGYTF.

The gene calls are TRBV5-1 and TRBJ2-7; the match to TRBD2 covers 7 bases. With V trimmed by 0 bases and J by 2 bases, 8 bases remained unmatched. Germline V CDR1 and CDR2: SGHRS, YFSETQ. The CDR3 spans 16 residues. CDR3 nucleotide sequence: TGCGCCAGCAGCTTGGAACCGGCTAGCGGTGCCTACGAGCAGTACTTC. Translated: CASSLEPASGAYEQYF.

CDR3 nucleotides: TGTGCCAGCAGCCCCAGGGCAGGTTGGCGGGAGACCCAGTACTTC. Residues: CASSPRAGWRETQYF. The chain is built from TRBV7-2 and TRBJ2-5, with a possible D match to TRBD1 (5 bases). V was pared by 5 bases and J by 5 bases, with 18 bases between. The CDR3 loop spans 15 amino acids. Per the germline V gene, CDR1 is SGHTA and CDR2 is FQGNSA.

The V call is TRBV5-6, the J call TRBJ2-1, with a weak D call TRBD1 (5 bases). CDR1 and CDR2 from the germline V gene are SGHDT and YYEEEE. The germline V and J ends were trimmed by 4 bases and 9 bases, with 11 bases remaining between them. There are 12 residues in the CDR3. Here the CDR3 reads CASSVVTGEQFF. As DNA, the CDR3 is TGTGCCAGCAGCGTAGTAACAGGTGAGCAGTTCTTC.

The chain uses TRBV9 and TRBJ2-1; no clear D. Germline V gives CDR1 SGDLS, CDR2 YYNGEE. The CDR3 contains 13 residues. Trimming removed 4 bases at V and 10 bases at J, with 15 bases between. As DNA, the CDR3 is TGTGCCAGCAGCTTTTTGGATAGAGCGGAGCAGTTCTTC. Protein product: CASSFLDRAEQFF.

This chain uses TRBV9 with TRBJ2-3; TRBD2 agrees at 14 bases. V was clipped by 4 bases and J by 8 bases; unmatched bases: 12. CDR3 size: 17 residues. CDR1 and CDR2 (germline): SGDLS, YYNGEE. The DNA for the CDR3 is TGTGCCAGCAGCCTGACGACTAGCGGGAGGGCCATGGGTACGCAGTATTTT. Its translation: CASSLTTSGRAMGTQYF.

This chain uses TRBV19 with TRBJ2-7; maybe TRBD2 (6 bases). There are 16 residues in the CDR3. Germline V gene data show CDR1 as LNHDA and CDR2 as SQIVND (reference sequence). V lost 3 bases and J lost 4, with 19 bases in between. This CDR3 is CASSMGGGKLSYEQYF. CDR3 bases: TGTGCCAGTAGTATGGGTGGCGGGAAGTTGAGTTACGAGCAGTACTTC.

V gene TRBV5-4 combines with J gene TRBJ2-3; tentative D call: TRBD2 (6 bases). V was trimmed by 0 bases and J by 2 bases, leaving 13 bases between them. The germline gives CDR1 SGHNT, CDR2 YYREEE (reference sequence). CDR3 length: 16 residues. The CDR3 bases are TGTGCCAGCAGCTTGGAGGTTGGACTAATCACAGATACGCAGTATTTT. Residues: CASSLEVGLITDTQYF.

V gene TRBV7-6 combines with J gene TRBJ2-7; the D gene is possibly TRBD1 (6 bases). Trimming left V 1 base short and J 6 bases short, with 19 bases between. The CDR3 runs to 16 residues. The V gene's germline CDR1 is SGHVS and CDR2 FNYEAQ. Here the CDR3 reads CASSLGGGAGYGEQYF. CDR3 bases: TGTGCCAGCAGCTTAGGTGGGGGCGCCGGGTACGGCGAGCAGTACTTC.

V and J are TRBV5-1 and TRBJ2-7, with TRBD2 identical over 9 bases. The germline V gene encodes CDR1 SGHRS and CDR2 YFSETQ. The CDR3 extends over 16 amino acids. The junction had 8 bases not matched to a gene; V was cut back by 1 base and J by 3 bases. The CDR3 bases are TGCGCCAGCAGCTTGCGGCCGACTAGCGGCAACTACGAGCAGTACTTC. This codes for CASSLRPTSGNYEQYF.

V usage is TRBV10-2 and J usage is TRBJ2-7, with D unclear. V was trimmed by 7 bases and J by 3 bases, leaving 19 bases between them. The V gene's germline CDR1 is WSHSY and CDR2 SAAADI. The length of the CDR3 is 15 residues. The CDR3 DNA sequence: TGCGCCAGCACCGCGGAACCCGCCCCCTTCTACGAGCAGTACTTC. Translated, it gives CASTAEPAPFYEQYF.

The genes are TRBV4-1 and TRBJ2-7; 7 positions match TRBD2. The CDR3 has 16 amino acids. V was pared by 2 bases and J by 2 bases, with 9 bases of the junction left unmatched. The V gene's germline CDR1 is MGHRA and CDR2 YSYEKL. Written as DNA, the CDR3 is TGCGCCAGCAGCCAATTGGGGCTAGCGGCAACCTACGAGCAGTACTTC. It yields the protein CASSQLGLAATYEQYF.

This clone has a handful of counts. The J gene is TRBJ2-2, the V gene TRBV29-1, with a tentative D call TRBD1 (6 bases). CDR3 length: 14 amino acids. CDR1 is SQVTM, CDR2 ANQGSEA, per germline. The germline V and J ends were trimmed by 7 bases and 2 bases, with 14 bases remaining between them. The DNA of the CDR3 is TGCAGCGGGATGGGGACAACTAACACCGGGGAGCTGTTTTTT. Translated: CSGMGTTNTGELFF.